The rows below give T cell receptor beta chains drawn from one sample of a study of cytomegalovirus exposure and HLA in healthy donors. Sequencing used immunoSEQ multiplex PCR; TCRdb keeps in-frame clones, though not all of them. The repertoire holds 150,000 to 200,000 clones, with 78% as singletons. The specimen sequenced was PBMCs. Receptor source: a female donor in good health and CMV-seronegative. CDR3s include the opening cysteine and the closing phenylalanine or tryptophan. The D gene is left open where the match is weak. Clone size, where shown, is once, few, many, or a class for clones that have expanded.

TRBJ2-7,TRBD2,NA,TRBV11-2,TGTGCCAGCAGTCCAAGTAGGGGAGGGCTATCAGGCTCCGAGCAGTACTTC,CASSPSRGGLSGSEQYF
TRBJ1-1,NA,NA,TRBV6-6,TGTGCCAGCAGTTATATCAGGACAGCGATTAACACTGAAGCTTTCTTT,CASSYIRTAINTEAFF
TRBJ1-4,NA,NA,TRBV29-1,TGCAGCGTTGAGACGGACAGATCTAATGAAAAACTGTTTTTT,CSVETDRSNEKLFF
TRBJ2-5,NA,once,TRBV19,TGTGCCAGTAGTATTCTTCGGGGGGAGACCCAGTACTTC,CASSILRGETQYF
TRBJ1-2,NA,NA,TRBV19,TGTGCCAGTAGTATTTCCCCGGGAACCTATGGCTACACCTTC,CASSISPGTYGYTF
TRBJ2-3,NA,NA,TRBV12-5,TGTGCTAGTGGTTTGGTACTGGGGCCAGGGTCAGATACGCAGTATTTT,CASGLVLGPGSDTQYF
TRBJ2-1,TRBD2,NA,TRBV27,TGTGCCAGCAACACACTAGCGGGAGGGGACAATGAGCAGTTCTTC,CASNTLAGGDNEQFF
TRBJ2-2,TRBD1,NA,TRBV28,TGTGCCAGCGGGACAGTGAACACCGGGGAGCTGTTTTTT,CASGTVNTGELFF
TRBJ2-1,TRBD2,NA,TRBV9,TGTGCCAGCAGCGTTTCTAGCGGGATCCCTCTTGGCAATGAGCAGTTCTTC,CASSVSSGIPLGNEQFF
TRBJ1-5,TRBD1,NA,TRBV7-9,TGTGCCACCGGGACAGATAATCAGCCCCAGCATTTT,CATGTDNQPQHF
TRBJ2-1,TRBD2,NA,TRBV4-2,TGTGCCAGCAGCCAACTAGCGGGGGGGTCCAATGAGCAGTTCTTC,CASSQLAGGSNEQFF
TRBJ2-7,TRBD2,NA,TRBV2,TGTGCCGGCGGACTAGCGGACGAGCAGTACTTC,CAGGLADEQYF
TRBJ2-3,NA,NA,TRBV5-1,TGCGCCAGCAGCTTGGTTGGCAGGTCTAGCCTCACTAGCACAGATACGCAGTATTTT,CASSLVGRSSLTSTDTQYF
TRBJ2-1,NA,few,TRBV5-1,TGCGCCAGCAGCAGCGCATTTGGGCAGTTCTTC,CASSSAFGQFF